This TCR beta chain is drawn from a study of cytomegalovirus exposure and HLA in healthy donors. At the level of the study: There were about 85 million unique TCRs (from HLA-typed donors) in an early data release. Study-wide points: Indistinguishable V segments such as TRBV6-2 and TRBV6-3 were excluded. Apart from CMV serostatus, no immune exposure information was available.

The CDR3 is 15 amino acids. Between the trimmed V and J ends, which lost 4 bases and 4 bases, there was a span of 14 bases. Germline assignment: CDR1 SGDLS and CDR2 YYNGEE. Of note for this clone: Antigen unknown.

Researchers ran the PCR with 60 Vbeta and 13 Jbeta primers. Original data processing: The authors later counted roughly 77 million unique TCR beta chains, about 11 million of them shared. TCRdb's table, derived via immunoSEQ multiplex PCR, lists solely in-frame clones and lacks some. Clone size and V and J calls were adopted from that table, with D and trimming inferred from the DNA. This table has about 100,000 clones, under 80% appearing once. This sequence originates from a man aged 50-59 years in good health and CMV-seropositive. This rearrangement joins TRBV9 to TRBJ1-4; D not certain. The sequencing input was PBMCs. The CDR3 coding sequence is TGTGCCAGCAGCATCTTGGGAGATGGTAATGAAAAACTGTTTTTT. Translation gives CASSILGDGNEKLFF.